The 8 T cell receptor beta chains below come from one sample, sequenced in a study of blood T cell repertoires in COVID-19. Produced via immunoSEQ multiplex PCR; TCRdb's table is partial and in-frame only. The profile shows 300,000 to 400,000 clones, around 88% of them singletons. Sequenced material: peripheral blood. Receptors originate from a woman aged 25 to 39 with COVID-19, enrolled during active disease.

Only a few counts were recorded for this clone. The chain is built from TRBV2 and TRBJ1-3; no clear D gene. The CDR3 covers 14 residues. Between the trimmed V and J ends, which lost 7 bases and 0 bases, there was a span of 10 bases. CDR1 is SNHLY, CDR2 FYNNEI, per germline. CDR3 sequence: CASKNTNSGNTIYF. The CDR3 DNA reads TGTGCCAGCAAAAATACAAACTCTGGAAACACCATATATTTT.

J is TRBJ2-3 and V is TRBV20-1; 8 bases agree with TRBD2. CDR1 is DFQATT and CDR2 is SNEGSKA in the germline V gene (reference sequence). The V gene end was trimmed by 3 bases and the J gene end by 4 bases; junction bases not matched to a gene: 9. This CDR3 has 15 residues. The CDR3 sequence: CSASSSSGGSDTQYF. CDR3 DNA sequence: TGCAGTGCTAGTTCCTCAAGCGGGGGTTCAGATACGCAGTATTTT.

This clone came up once. The junction departs from germline at one end; a sequencing error may be responsible. V is TRBV5-5 and J is TRBJ1-6; D is ambiguous. The CDR3 is 17 amino acids. Germline V gene sequence: CDR1 SGHKS, CDR2 YYEKEE (reference sequence). As DNA, the CDR3 is TGTGCCAGCAGGTTGGGCGGGTACTCCACGTATAATTCACCCCTCCACTTT. It yields the protein CASRLGGYSTYNSPLHF. Supplemented by reference TRBV5-5 and TRBJ1-6, the full variable domain reads DAGVTQSPTHLIKTRGQQVTLRCSPISGHKSVSWYQQVLGQGPQFIFQYYEKEERGRGNFPDRFSARQFPNYSSELNVNALLLGDSALYLCASRLGGYSTYNSPLHFGNGTRLTVT.

This clone was counted a few times. The J gene is TRBJ1-5, the V gene TRBV2, with D possibly matching TRBD1 (6 bases). CDR1 is SNHLY, CDR2 FYNNEI, per germline. This CDR3 spans 13 amino acids. With 6 bases removed from V and 7 bases from J, the gap between germline ends came to 13 bases. CDR3 DNA: TGTGCCAGCAGGCACAGGGCCCAACAGCCCCAGCATTTT. Translating gives CASRHRAQQPQHF.

The chain couples TRBV5-1 to TRBJ2-2, with a tentative D call TRBD2 (7 bases). Germline CDR1 and CDR2: SGHRS and YFSETQ. The CDR3 is 18 amino acids. V gave up 1 base and J gave up 4 bases, with 20 bases separating them. CDR3 coding DNA: TGCGCCAGCAGCTTGTTTGGGGGGGCGAGGGCGTTCACCGGGGAGCTGTTTTTT. Translated: CASSLFGGARAFTGELFF.

This rearrangement joins TRBV5-1 to TRBJ1-1, with D possibly TRBD1 on 6 matching bases. Germline assignment: CDR1 SGHRS and CDR2 YFSETQ. The CDR3 spans 14 residues. V shed 3 bases and J shed 4 bases, with 13 bases lying between them. The CDR3 DNA sequence: TGCGCCAGCAGCTCCCTGGGGGGGCCCACTGAAGCTTTCTTT. The encoded protein is CASSSLGGPTEAFF.

The genes are TRBV28 and TRBJ1-2, with 9 bases matching TRBD1. Germline-derived CDR1 and CDR2 are MDHEN and SYDVKM. V trimming: 4 bases; J trimming: 0 bases; junction bases outside the gene matches: 9. The CDR3 is 17 residues long. CDR3 coding DNA: TGTGCCAGCAGTTCCCCACAGGGGGCAACGGCTAACTATGGCTACACCTTC. Translated, it gives CASSSPQGATANYGYTF.

The CDR3 is CASSRQGQGGTSGANVLTF. The CDR3 DNA is TGTGCCAGCAGCAGACAGGGACAGGGAGGGACCTCTGGGGCCAACGTCCTGACTTTC. The chain links TRBV21-1 to TRBJ2-6; TRBD1, the table's D call, was not compared with the DNA. TRBV21-1 is classified as a pseudogene. The CDR3 has 19 residues.